This TCR beta chain comes out of a study of blood T cell repertoires in COVID-19. Study summary: The study drew acute and convalescent COVID-19 samples from the United States, Italy and Spain. Sources were T cells, B-cell-depleted T cells, or PBMCs; the material itself was cDNA or gDNA.

Repertoires were generated with immunoSEQ multiplex PCR, while TCRdb's copy carries only in-frame clones and drops some. Here the sample spans approximately 240,000 clones, about four fifths being singletons. Sequenced: peripheral blood. This sequence originates from a woman aged 30 to 39 who had recovered from COVID-19.

The CDR3 DNA reads as TGTGCCAGCAACCCTCAGCAGGGGAGGAACACTGAAGCTTTCTTT. Protein: CASNPQQGRNTEAFF. This chain connects TRBV11-1 to TRBJ1-1, with D perhaps TRBD1 (6 bases). The germline CDR1 and CDR2 sequences are SGHAT and FQDESV (reference sequence). The CDR3 consists of 15 residues. Trimming removed 7 bases at V and 1 base at J, with 16 bases between.